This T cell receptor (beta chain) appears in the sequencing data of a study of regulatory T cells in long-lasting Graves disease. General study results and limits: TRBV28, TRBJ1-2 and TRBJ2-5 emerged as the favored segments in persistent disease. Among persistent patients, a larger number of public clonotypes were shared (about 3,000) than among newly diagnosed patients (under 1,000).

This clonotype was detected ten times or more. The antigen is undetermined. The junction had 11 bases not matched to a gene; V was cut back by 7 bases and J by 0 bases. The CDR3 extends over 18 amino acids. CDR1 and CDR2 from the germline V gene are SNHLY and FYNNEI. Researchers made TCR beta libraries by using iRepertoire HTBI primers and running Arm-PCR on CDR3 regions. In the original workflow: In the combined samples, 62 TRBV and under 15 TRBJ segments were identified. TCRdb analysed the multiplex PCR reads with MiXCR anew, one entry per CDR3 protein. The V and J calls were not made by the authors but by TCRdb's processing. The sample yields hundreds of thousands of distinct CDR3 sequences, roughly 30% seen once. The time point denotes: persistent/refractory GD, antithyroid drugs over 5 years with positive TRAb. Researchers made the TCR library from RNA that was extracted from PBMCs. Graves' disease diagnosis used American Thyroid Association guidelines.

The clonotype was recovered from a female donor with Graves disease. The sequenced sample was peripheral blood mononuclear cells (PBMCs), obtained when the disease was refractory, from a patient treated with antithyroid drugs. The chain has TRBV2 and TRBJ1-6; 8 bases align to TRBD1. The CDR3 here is CASTLGGRGLSYNSPLHF. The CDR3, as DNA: TGTGCCAGCACCCTGGGAGGCAGGGGGCTCTCCTATAATTCACCCCTCCACTTT.